This T cell receptor beta chain was sequenced for a study of shared clonotypes between healthy human individuals. Study-wide findings and caveats: Four donors showed sharing of approximately 5% of naive CD4 clonotypes. Collection of samples was limited to blood; tissue repertoires likely differ.

This clone was counted a single time. Its antigen is currently unknown. Sequencing was performed with immunoSEQ multiplex PCR; in TCRdb, only in-frame clones are kept and a portion is missing. The sample records about 1.1 million clones, more than 75% being singletons. Every donor, a Caucasian adult, lived in Nashville, Tennessee. Splitting the CD4+ cells yielded a CD45RA+ naive subset and a CD45RA-negative memory subset. The CDR3 is 13 residues long. V lost 0 bases and J lost 7, with 8 bases in between. The germline V gene encodes CDR1 SGHNT and CDR2 YYREEE (reference sequence). V usage is TRBV5-4 and J usage is TRBJ2-1; D remains unclear. The sequencing sample was made of memory CD4+ T cells from PBMCs. The subset was: CD45RA-negative fraction. The origin of this receptor is a man between 18 and 35 years old in good health. Some clones in this sample may be carry-over from other donors' samples. The CDR3 spells CASSLAVANEQFF. DNA for the CDR3: TGTGCCAGCAGCTTGGCGGTGGCTAATGAGCAGTTCTTC.